Sequencing of this TCR beta chain was carried out in a study of blood T cell repertoires in COVID-19. In the study overall: Spain, Italy and the United States supplied samples that represented acute and convalescent COVID-19. T cells, B-cell-depleted T cells, or PBMCs supplied cDNA or gDNA.

Source study methods: Reference gene primer amplification in the assay estimated nucleated cell counts. The data were produced by immunoSEQ multiplex PCR, yet TCRdb's version contains in-frame clones alone and is incomplete. V and J calls and clone size are given by that table; D and trimming were obtained from the DNA. Counted here are roughly 260,000 clones, 70% to 90% occurring once; the ten biggest clones make up less than 3%. The CDR3 covers 11 residues. The germline V gene encodes CDR1 ENHRY and CDR2 SYGVKD. With 11 bases removed from V and 8 bases from J, the gap between germline ends came to 13 bases.

This chain links TRBV10-3 with TRBJ2-1; tentatively, D is TRBD2 (6 bases). This clonotype was obtained from a woman aged 45-65 years with acute or convalescent COVID-19. Sequencing input: peripheral blood. The DNA for the CDR3 is TGTGCCGTCGCCTGGGGGGATGAGCAGTTCTTC. It specifies CAVAWGDEQFF.